These 17 T cell receptor beta chains share one sample of origin, sequenced in a study of radiotherapy plus CTLA-4 blockade in lung cancer. The method was immunoSEQ multiplex PCR; TCRdb's version includes in-frame clones alone and lacks a portion of them. The table lists about 85,000 clones, approximately 84% of them singletons. The specimen was peripheral blood, collected from a patient treated with radiotherapy plus ipilimumab. These receptors were obtained from a human donor with non-small cell lung cancer who had a partial response to radiotherapy plus ipilimumab.

The rearrangement uses TRBV5-1 and TRBJ2-7; 8 nucleotides match TRBD2. Germline V gene lookup returns CDR1 SGHRS and CDR2 YFSETQ. CDR3 length: 16 residues. With 0 bases clipped from V and 2 bases from J, the junction kept 7 bases outside the gene matches. The CDR3 bases are TGCGCCAGCAGCTTGGGGGTAGCGGGGCTAACCTACGAGCAGTACTTC. It yields the protein CASSLGVAGLTYEQYF.

This clone was counted a single time. The genes are TRBV30 and TRBJ1-3, with D possibly TRBD1 on 6 matching bases. Trimming shortened V by 3 bases and J by 2 bases, and 11 bases separated the two germline ends. Germline V gene data show CDR1 as GTSNPN and CDR2 as SVGIG (reference sequence). The CDR3 totals 14 residues. CDR3 region: CAWSPGGPGNTIYF. The DNA of the CDR3 is TGTGCCTGGAGCCCGGGGGGGCCTGGAAACACCATATATTTT.

The table lists this clone with a few counts. This rearrangement joins TRBV7-9 to TRBJ2-7; TRBD2 agrees at 14 bases. V lost 5 bases, J lost 6 bases, and 6 bases stayed unmatched. Germline V gene lookup returns CDR1 SEHNR and CDR2 FQNEAQ (reference sequence). The CDR3 contains 15 residues. This chain's CDR3 is CASSRGLAGVSEQYF. CDR3 bases: TGTGCCAGCAGCCGGGGACTAGCGGGAGTCAGCGAGCAGTACTTC.

The chain recombines TRBV4-1 with TRBJ2-4; D not certain. This CDR3 contains 15 residues. With 1 base removed from V and 8 bases from J, the gap between germline ends came to 15 bases. Germline V gene sequence: CDR1 MGHRA, CDR2 YSYEKL. CDR3 amino acids: CASSQGGGLKDIQYF. As DNA, the CDR3 is TGCGCCAGCAGCCAAGGAGGCGGCCTCAAGGACATTCAGTACTTC.

The gene calls are TRBV19 and TRBJ1-2; a possible D gene is TRBD1 (5 bases). This CDR3 spans 13 amino acids. V shed 3 bases and J shed 8 bases, with 13 bases lying between them. Germline V gives CDR1 LNHDA, CDR2 SQIVND (reference sequence). CDR3 in amino acids: CASSIDRMWGYTF. The CDR3, as DNA: TGTGCCAGTAGTATCGACAGAATGTGGGGCTACACCTTC.

The rearrangement uses TRBV5-1 and TRBJ1-1; D is undetermined. The CDR3 is 14 residues long. Looked up from germline, CDR1 is SGHRS and CDR2 is YFSETQ. The ends were cut back, 2 bases at V and 1 base at J, with 9 bases in the middle. The chain's CDR3 is CASSLSRANTEAFF. For the CDR3, the DNA is TGCGCCAGCAGCTTATCGAGAGCGAACACTGAAGCTTTCTTT.

CDR3 region: CASSILRGEQYF. CDR3 sequence (DNA): TGTGCCAGCAGTATCCTAAGAGGCGAGCAGTACTTC. The gene calls are TRBV28 and TRBJ2-7, with D uncertain. This CDR3 spans 12 amino acids. Germline loops: CDR1 MDHEN, CDR2 SYDVKM. V shed 5 bases and J shed 6 bases, with 11 bases lying between them. The complete variable domain, with remaining parts taken from reference TRBV28 and TRBJ2-7, reads DVKVTQSSRYLVKRTGEKVFLECVQDMDHENMFWYRQDPGLGLRLIYFSYDVKMKEKGDIPEGYSVSREKKERFSLILESASTNQTSMYLCASSILRGEQYFGPGTRLTVT.

The chain recombines TRBV6-6 with TRBJ2-5; the D gene could be TRBD1 or TRBD2 (9 bases each). The CDR3 is made up of 16 amino acids. Trimming removed 10 bases at V and 2 bases at J, with 23 bases between. CDR1 MNHNY and CDR2 SVGAGI come from the germline V gene (reference sequence). The CDR3 spells CAIRDRVSGGQETQYF. The CDR3 region has the DNA TGTGCCATCCGGGACAGGGTTAGCGGGGGACAAGAGACCCAGTACTTC.

This clone was seen only once. The chain carries TRBV4-1 and TRBJ1-4; D is possibly TRBD1 (5 bases). The germline V gene encodes CDR1 MGHRA and CDR2 YSYEKL. V lost 0 bases, J lost 3 bases, and 11 bases lay in between. The CDR3 consists of 16 residues. CDR3 protein: CASSQDIDRPNEKLFF. CDR3 DNA: TGCGCCAGCAGCCAAGATATCGACAGACCTAATGAAAAACTGTTTTTT.

CDR3 nucleotide sequence: TGCAGCGCCCGTGGGGGGGGGCGGGAATCCTACGAGCAGTACTTC. It yields the protein CSARGGGRESYEQYF. The chain employs TRBV29-1 and TRBJ2-7, with TRBD2 as a possible D gene (7 bases). This CDR3 contains 15 residues. The germline V gene encodes CDR1 SQVTM and CDR2 ANQGSEA. Trimming left V 7 bases short and J 1 base short, with 20 bases between.

The chain employs TRBV6-1 and TRBJ1-1; 7 bases line up with TRBD1. The trim removed 4 bases at V and 0 bases at J, leaving 8 bases unmatched. Germline lookup yields CDR1 MNHNS and CDR2 SASEGT. This CDR3 contains 16 residues. CDR3 nucleotides: TGTGCCAGCAGTGCGGTACAGGGGAAACTGAACACTGAAGCTTTCTTT. Its protein product is CASSAVQGKLNTEAFF.

This rearrangement joins TRBV11-2 to TRBJ2-1, with no clear D. The ends were cut back, 0 bases at V and 10 bases at J, with 7 bases in the middle. The V gene's germline CDR1 is SGHAT and CDR2 FQNNGV. The CDR3 loop spans 12 amino acids. The CDR3 reads CASSLDEVEQFF. The DNA for the CDR3 is TGTGCCAGCAGCTTAGATGAGGTAGAGCAGTTCTTC.

The V and J genes are TRBV28 and TRBJ2-1; 11 nucleotides agree with TRBD2. The CDR3 loop spans 16 amino acids. V trimming: 5 bases; J trimming: 7 bases; junction bases outside the gene matches: 10. Germline values: CDR1 MDHEN, CDR2 SYDVKM. The CDR3, as DNA: TGTGCCAGCAGTCTTCCTACTAGCGGGAGAGGTAATGAGCAGTTCTTC. It yields the protein CASSLPTSGRGNEQFF. Full variable domain (remainder filled in from reference TRBV28 and TRBJ2-1): DVKVTQSSRYLVKRTGEKVFLECVQDMDHENMFWYRQDPGLGLRLIYFSYDVKMKEKGDIPEGYSVSREKKERFSLILESASTNQTSMYLCASSLPTSGRGNEQFFGPGTRLTVL.

The V gene is TRBV5-1, the J gene TRBJ1-3; 7 bases map to TRBD1. CDR1 SGHRS and CDR2 YFSETQ come from the germline V gene. The CDR3 runs 15 residues. The ends lost 4 bases at V and 2 bases at J; junction bases unmatched: 6. CDR3 nucleotides: TGCGCCAGCAGCACCGAGGGGGCGCCTGGAAACACCATATATTTT. Encoded protein: CASSTEGAPGNTIYF.

This sequence joins TRBV28 and TRBJ1-5; perhaps TRBD1 as D (5 bases). Trimming pared 6 bases from V and 2 bases from J, leaving 14 bases between. The CDR3 is made up of 15 amino acids. CDR1 and CDR2 (germline): MDHEN, SYDVKM. CDR3 protein: CASSLGGTGNQPQHF. The CDR3, as DNA: TGTGCCAGCAGCCTGGGAGGGACCGGCAATCAGCCCCAGCATTTT.

The chain has TRBV10-3 and TRBJ1-1, with TRBD1 identical over 9 bases. The germline CDR1 and CDR2 sequences are ENHRY and SYGVKD. The junction had 6 bases not matched to a gene; V was cut back by 6 bases and J by 1 base. CDR3 length equals 15 residues. This CDR3 is CAIRNEQGANTEAFF. The CDR3 DNA reads as TGTGCCATCAGAAACGAACAGGGGGCGAACACTGAAGCTTTCTTT.

The chain links TRBV5-6 to TRBJ2-7; 7 bases are shared with TRBD1. Germline-derived CDR1 and CDR2 are SGHDT and YYEEEE. V trimming: 2 bases; J trimming: 3 bases; junction bases outside the gene matches: 5. This CDR3 has 14 amino acids. As DNA, the CDR3 is TGTGCCAGCAGCTTCGGGACAGAGGTCTACGAGCAGTACTTC. Amino acid sequence: CASSFGTEVYEQYF.